These 15 T cell receptor beta chains were all obtained from the same sample, sequenced in a study of T cell responses to AZD1222 COVID-19 vaccine. The assay was immunoSEQ multiplex PCR, and TCRdb's table has in-frame clones only and misses some. Of fewer than 180,000 clones listed, around 90% were seen once; the top ten hold about 3.3%. The material was peripheral blood, obtained 28 days after the second AZD1222 dose. These receptor sequences come from an adult who received the AZD1222 COVID-19 vaccine.

The table lists this clone with a few counts. The chain employs TRBV9 and TRBJ2-2; 12 nucleotides align to TRBD2. V was clipped by 0 bases and J by 6 bases; unmatched bases: 3. The CDR3 has 16 residues. Per the germline V gene, CDR1 is SGDLS and CDR2 is YYNGEE. This CDR3 is CASSVGLAGAAGELFF. CDR3 nucleotides: TGTGCCAGCAGCGTAGGACTAGCGGGAGCGGCCGGGGAGCTGTTTTTT.

This rearrangement joins TRBV5-5 to TRBJ2-2; perhaps TRBD2 as D (6 bases). The V end lost 2 bases, the J end lost 8 bases, and 13 bases lay between the germline ends. Germline CDR1 SGHKS, CDR2 YYEKEE (reference sequence). This CDR3 has 14 amino acids. The CDR3 region has the DNA TGTGCCAGCAGCTTCGGAGGGGCTAGTGGGGAGCTGTTTTTT. Encoded protein: CASSFGGASGELFF.

V is TRBV14 and J is TRBJ1-1, with D possibly TRBD1 on 5 matching bases. V shed 1 base and J shed 10 bases, with 10 bases lying between them. Germline CDR1 SGHDN, CDR2 FVKESK. The CDR3 spans 12 residues. CDR3 residues: CASSQGPGRAFF. The CDR3 coding sequence is TGTGCCAGCAGCCAAGGGCCAGGGAGAGCTTTCTTT.

This chain connects TRBV11-2 to TRBJ2-2; D may be TRBD1 (6 bases). The CDR3 is 17 residues long. The germline CDR1 and CDR2 sequences are SGHAT and FQNNGV. Trimming shortened V by 5 bases and J by 1 base, and 17 bases separated the two germline ends. The CDR3 here is CASSASIPTGNTGELFF. The CDR3 DNA reads as TGTGCCAGCAGCGCATCAATACCGACAGGGAACACCGGGGAGCTGTTTTTT.

The rearrangement links TRBV11-2 to TRBJ2-1, with D possibly matching TRBD1 (5 bases). Germline-derived CDR1 and CDR2 are SGHAT and FQNNGV. Deletions cut 4 bases from V and 6 bases from J, with 16 bases between. This CDR3 is 15 amino acids long. Here the CDR3 reads CASSWVAKRGNEQFF. DNA of the CDR3: TGTGCCAGCAGCTGGGTTGCGAAAAGGGGCAATGAGCAGTTCTTC.

The chain uses TRBV30 and TRBJ2-1; 9 nucleotides agree with TRBD2. The ends lost 0 bases at V and 5 bases at J; junction bases unmatched: 8. From germline, CDR1 is GTSNPN and CDR2 SVGIG (reference sequence). The CDR3 runs 16 residues. CDR3 sequence (DNA): TGTGCCTGGAGTGTACGTACAAGCGGGAGGCACAATGAGCAGTTCTTC. Its translation: CAWSVRTSGRHNEQFF.

The chain is built from TRBV6-5 and TRBJ2-1; 12 bases map to TRBD2. The CDR3 consists of 14 residues. V was clipped by 7 bases and J by 13 bases; unmatched bases: 11. CDR1 is MNHEY and CDR2 is SVGAGI in the germline V gene. DNA for the CDR3: TGTGCCAGCACCCACGCCGGGACTAGCGGGCACCAGTTCTTC. Translating it yields CASTHAGTSGHQFF.

The genes are TRBV11-2 and TRBJ2-7, with TRBD1 as a possible D gene (6 bases). Per germline, CDR1 SGHAT and CDR2 FQNNGV. There are 14 residues in the CDR3. V lost 6 bases and J 6 bases, leaving 18 bases between the germline ends. The CDR3 spells CASSSLRGRGEQYF. In nucleotides, the CDR3 is TGTGCCAGCAGTTCCCTCAGGGGACGGGGCGAGCAGTACTTC.

This clone appeared a single time. The gene calls are TRBV5-6 and TRBJ1-2, with D possibly matching TRBD1 (6 bases). The CDR3 totals 13 residues. Germline CDR1 and CDR2: SGHDT and YYEEEE. Trimming left V 4 bases short and J 2 bases short, with 9 bases between. CDR3 residues: CASSPGQNYGYTF. CDR3 sequence (DNA): TGTGCCAGCAGCCCGGGACAAAACTATGGCTACACCTTC.

The rearrangement joins TRBV14 to TRBJ1-2; 8 bases are shared with TRBD1. The J segment lost 4 bases and the V segment lost 1 base, leaving 8 bases of the junction unmatched. Germline V CDR1 and CDR2: SGHDN, FVKESK. The CDR3 is made up of 16 amino acids. As DNA, the CDR3 is TGTGCCAGCAGCCAAGTACAGCGGACAGGGTCCTATGGCTACACCTTC. It codes for CASSQVQRTGSYGYTF.

The genes are TRBV5-1 and TRBJ2-7; 9 bases line up with TRBD2. Losses at the gene ends were 4 bases for V and 3 bases for J; bases not matched to a gene: 14. The CDR3 length is 17 residues. Germline CDR1 is SGHRS and CDR2 is YFSETQ. The CDR3 loop is CASSPAPASGIDYEQYF. The CDR3 DNA sequence: TGCGCCAGCAGCCCTGCCCCCGCTAGCGGGATAGACTACGAGCAGTACTTC. The full variable domain, rest sourced from reference TRBV5-1 and TRBJ2-7, is KAGVTQTPRYLIKTRGQQVTLSCSPISGHRSVSWYQQTPGQGLQFLFEYFSETQRNKGNFPGRFSGRQFSNSRSEMNVSTLELGDSALYLCASSPAPASGIDYEQYFGPGTRLTVT.

This chain uses TRBV19 with TRBJ2-7; weak D call: TRBD2 (7 bases). V shed 0 bases and J shed 7 bases, with 13 bases lying between them. CDR1 is LNHDA and CDR2 is SQIVND in the germline V gene (reference sequence). This CDR3 has 14 residues. The CDR3 DNA sequence: TGTGCCAGTAGTATAGATCGGCGGGGGCTTGAGCAGTACTTC. It codes for CASSIDRRGLEQYF.

The rearrangement joins TRBV30 to TRBJ1-3; D is ambiguous. This CDR3 is 14 amino acids long. The germline V and J ends were trimmed by 0 bases and 2 bases, with 8 bases remaining between them. CDR1 GTSNPN and CDR2 SVGIG come from the germline V gene (reference sequence). The CDR3 region is CAWSVARAGNTIYF. The CDR3, as DNA: TGTGCCTGGAGTGTAGCCAGAGCTGGAAACACCATATATTTT.

The chain uses TRBV5-1 and TRBJ1-1; D ambiguous. Germline V gives CDR1 SGHRS, CDR2 YFSETQ. The CDR3 extends over 13 amino acids. The V and J ends lost 0 bases and 11 bases respectively, with 14 bases between them. The CDR3 DNA sequence: TGCGCCAGCAGCTTGGCCTTTGGCTCCGAGGCTTTCTTT. This codes for CASSLAFGSEAFF.

The chain joins TRBV5-6 to TRBJ2-7; 7 nucleotides align to TRBD1. CDR1 SGHDT and CDR2 YYEEEE come from the germline V gene. The J segment lost 2 bases and the V segment lost 6 bases, leaving 17 bases of the junction unmatched. This CDR3 is 17 amino acids long. The CDR3 sequence: CASTSPPGTEPTYEQYF. CDR3 nucleotide sequence: TGTGCCAGCACCTCGCCCCCAGGGACAGAGCCAACCTACGAGCAGTACTTC.